The 3 T cell receptor beta chains reported below all come from one sample, sequenced in a study of blood T cell repertoires in COVID-19 (dated by TCRdb to 2018 to 2021). Library creation used the immunoSEQ multiplex PCR assay. TCRdb carries this immuneACCESS record with in-frame sequences only. Its versions omit some clonotypes, under half of them owing to an unresolved V gene in the studies checked, with the rest unexplained. For this sample there are about 120,000 clones; 90% appear just once. The ten largest clones add up to 3.5% to 4% of the sample. The material sequenced was peripheral blood. The receptors were gathered from a woman in her sixties with COVID-19, enrolled during active disease.

V is TRBV18 and J is TRBJ2-3; D not resolved. This CDR3 region has 12 residues. V was pared by 6 bases and J by 2 bases, with 6 bases between. Germline assignment: CDR1 KGHSH and CDR2 LQKENI. The CDR3 spells CASSPNTDTQYF. The CDR3 region has the DNA TGTGCCAGCTCCCCTAACACAGATACGCAGTATTTT. Full variable domain (remainder filled in from reference TRBV18 and TRBJ2-3): NAGVMQNPRHLVRRRGQEARLRCSPMKGHSHVYWYRQLPEEGLKFMVYLQKENIIDESGMPKERFSAEFPKEGPSILRIQQVVRGDSAAYFCASSPNTDTQYFGPGTRLTVL.

This chain links TRBV7-6 with TRBJ2-7, with D maybe TRBD1 (6 bases). Per the germline V gene, CDR1 is SGHVS and CDR2 is FNYEAQ. The CDR3 loop spans 15 amino acids. Trimming stripped 2 bases from V and 1 base from J, with 12 bases between. The CDR3 coding sequence is TGTGCCAGCAGCTTAAAGACAGGTCAATCCTACGAGCAGTACTTC. It codes for CASSLKTGQSYEQYF. The full variable domain, rest sourced from reference TRBV7-6 and TRBJ2-7, is GAGVSQSPRYKVTKRGQDVALRCDPISGHVSLYWYRQALGQGPEFLTYFNYEAQQDKSGLPNDRFSAERPEGSISTLTIQRTEQRDSAMYRCASSLKTGQSYEQYFGPGTRLTVT.

In its sample, this clone was seen once. The V call is TRBV29-1, the J call TRBJ1-2; D remains unclear. The CDR3 length is 12 residues. V was pared by 6 bases and J by 8 bases, with 16 bases between. Germline V gene sequence: CDR1 SQVTM, CDR2 ANQGSEA. The CDR3 DNA reads TGCAGCGTGGTTGCGGGTCCGGCGGGCTACACCTTC. This encodes CSVVAGPAGYTF.